The clone carrying this TCR beta chain came up a few times. Antigen unknown. The sample comes from a study of blood T cells in healthy people across ages. Findings and caveats of the study: Changes in expanded clonotypes were possibly confounded, as the CMV status of donors was unknown.

A sample-barcoded 5' primer and a J-beta primer mix were used in a second PCR of roughly 6 to 11 cycles. TCRdb re-analysed the 5' RACE reads in MiXCR, keeping a single row per CDR3 protein. In the table there are some 760,000 distinct CDR3 sequences, around 25% of which are singletons. The same specimen was also included in a second study, on T cells of mothers and their children. From that paper: T cell clones that were persistent and microchimeric went undetected.

The sequence derives from a boy aged 5 to 17 in good health. The sequenced sample was blood.

CDR3 amino acids: CASIKWGTENYEQYF. The CDR3 bases are TGTGCCAGCATAAAGTGGGGGACCGAAAACTACGAGCAGTACTTC. J is TRBJ2-7 and V is TRBV6-5; D might be TRBD1 or TRBD2, each matching 5 bases. The germline gives CDR1 MNHEY, CDR2 SVGAGI. This CDR3 is 15 amino acids long. Trimming shortened V by 7 bases and J by 3 bases, and 19 bases separated the two germline ends.